This T cell receptor (beta chain) derives from a study of regulatory T cells in long-lasting Graves disease. According to the study, TCR beta libraries were built with iRepertoire HTBI primers and CDR3-region Arm-PCR. TCRdb reprocessed the multiplex PCR reads with MiXCR, giving one entry per CDR3 protein. This table has about 300,000 distinct CDR3 sequences, about 18% appearing once. This clonotype was seen a handful of times. The time point denotes: newly diagnosed GD, antithyroid drugs for less than 3 months. TCR sequences were obtained from RNA taken from PBMCs. The CDR3 is made up of 15 amino acids. V was clipped by 5 bases and J by 4 bases; unmatched bases: 11. Germline V gives CDR1 SGHRS, CDR2 YFSETQ.

The input for sequencing was peripheral blood mononuclear cells (PBMCs), taken at new diagnosis, from a patient treated with antithyroid drugs. The receptor's source is a female donor with Graves disease. The V and J genes are TRBV5-1 and TRBJ1-1, with 7 bases aligning to TRBD1. The CDR3 nucleotides read TGCGCCAGCAGACAGGGGCTAAACTTGAGCACTGAAGCTTTCTTT. As protein: CASRQGLNLSTEAFF.